These T cell receptor beta chains were read from a single sample in a study of T cells in Graves' hyperthyroidism and ophthalmopathy. MiXCR, applied by TCRdb to the multiplex PCR reads, yields one record per CDR3 protein. The table has fewer than 650,000 distinct CDR3 sequences, about 14% seen once; the top ten hold more than 11%. The sample taken for sequencing was blood. Source of these receptors: a woman aged 40 to 50 with Graves' hyperthyroidism. CDR3s include the opening cysteine and the closing phenylalanine or tryptophan.

v_call: TRBV24-1
cdr3_aa: CATSDLYLAGGSHNEQFF

v_call: TRBV30
cdr3_aa: CAWSVLPPGRTGELFF

v_call: TRBV20-1
cdr3_aa: CSVGTWGNEKLFF

v_call: TRBV3-1
cdr3_aa: CASSQDFIRGSTTDTQYF

v_call: TRBV24-1
cdr3_aa: CATSARDNTDTQYF

v_call: TRBV5-1
cdr3_aa: CASSWTTGAYTF

v_call: TRBV29-1
cdr3_aa: CSVGAAGDRYEQYF

v_call: TRBV30
cdr3_aa: CAWNQGSRTEAFF

v_call: TRBV7-9
cdr3_aa: CASSFMTANTEAFF

v_call: TRBV27
cdr3_aa: CASSSMNQPQHF

v_call: TRBV29-1
cdr3_aa: CSVGSGYEQYF

v_call: TRBV10-3
cdr3_aa: CAISVEDINYGYTF

v_call: TRBV5-6
cdr3_aa: CASSPTRDGYNSPLHF

v_call: TRBV30
cdr3_aa: CAWSVGRAPYEQYF

v_call: TRBV20-1
cdr3_aa: CSAESSERIYGYTF

v_call: TRBV9
cdr3_aa: CASSRQAESYNEQFF

v_call: TRBV6-6
cdr3_aa: CASSYARSNQPQHF

v_call: TRBV19
cdr3_aa: CASSIGGNNEQFF

v_call: TRBV3-1
cdr3_aa: CASSQDMGNAEAFF

v_call: TRBV4-1
cdr3_aa: CASSQDRVGGRTGELFF

v_call: TRBV15
cdr3_aa: CATSRDLEDIANQPQHF

v_call: TRBV10-3
cdr3_aa: CAISESTKRPETQYF

v_call: TRBV6-1
cdr3_aa: CASRERERDEQFF

v_call: TRBV6-4
cdr3_aa: CASSEPVGTSTDTQYF

v_call: TRBV12-3/TRBV12-4
cdr3_aa: CASRAPGDYGYTF

v_call: TRBV10-3
cdr3_aa: CATQSSGSFGGDEQFF

v_call: TRBV6-1
cdr3_aa: CASTATGTSNYGYTF

v_call: TRBV28
cdr3_aa: CASSLGTGPNYGYTF

v_call: TRBV6-1
cdr3_aa: CASRVPNAQETQYF

v_call: TRBV9
cdr3_aa: CASSPWTSGGTDTQYF

v_call: TRBV5-1
cdr3_aa: CASSLGGSLSTDTQYF

v_call: TRBV6-2/TRBV6-3
cdr3_aa: CASSFLGPDQPQHF

v_call: TRBV3-1
cdr3_aa: CASSRRIPGLADFYEQYF